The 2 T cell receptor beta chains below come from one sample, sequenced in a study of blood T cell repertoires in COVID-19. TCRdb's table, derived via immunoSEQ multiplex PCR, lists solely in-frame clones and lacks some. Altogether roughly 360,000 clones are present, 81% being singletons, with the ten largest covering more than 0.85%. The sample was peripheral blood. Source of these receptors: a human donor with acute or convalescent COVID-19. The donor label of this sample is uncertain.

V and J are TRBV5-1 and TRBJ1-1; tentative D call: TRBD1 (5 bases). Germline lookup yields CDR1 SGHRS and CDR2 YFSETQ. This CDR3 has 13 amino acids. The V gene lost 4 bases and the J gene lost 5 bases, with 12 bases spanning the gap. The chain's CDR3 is CASSPKTATEAFF. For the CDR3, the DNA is TGCGCCAGCAGCCCTAAGACAGCTACTGAAGCTTTCTTT. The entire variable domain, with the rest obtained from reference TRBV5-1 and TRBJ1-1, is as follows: KAGVTQTPRYLIKTRGQQVTLSCSPISGHRSVSWYQQTPGQGLQFLFEYFSETQRNKGNFPGRFSGRQFSNSRSEMNVSTLELGDSALYLCASSPKTATEAFFGQGTRLTVV.

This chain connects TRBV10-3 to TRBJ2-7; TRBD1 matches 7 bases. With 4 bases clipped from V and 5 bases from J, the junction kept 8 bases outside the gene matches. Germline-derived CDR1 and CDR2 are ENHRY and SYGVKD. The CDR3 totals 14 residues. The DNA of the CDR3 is TGTGCCATCAGTGCTCCGGCAGGGGGAGACGAGCAGTACTTC. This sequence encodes CAISAPAGGDEQYF.